A single sample gave rise to the 32 T cell receptor beta chains below, sequenced in a study of blood T cell repertoires in COVID-19. Produced via immunoSEQ multiplex PCR; TCRdb's table is partial and in-frame only. This sample carries fewer than 400,000 clones, 88% of them seen once, and the ten largest clones take over 4.5%. Input material: PBMCs or T cells enriched from blood (not recorded which). Receptors were obtained from a man younger than 45 who had recovered from COVID-19.

The V gene is TRBV10-3, the J gene TRBJ2-5; D may be TRBD1 (7 bases). Germline CDR1 and CDR2: ENHRY and SYGVKD. The CDR3 sequence is 12 residues long. Between the trimmed V and J ends, which lost 10 bases and 5 bases, there was a span of 14 bases. In nucleotides, the CDR3 is TGTGCCACTAACCAGGGGGGCGAGACCCAGTACTTC. This sequence encodes CATNQGGETQYF.

In this sample, this clone turned up a few times. The chain employs TRBV29-1 and TRBJ1-2; tentatively, D is TRBD1 (5 bases). This CDR3 is built from 11 residues. V was trimmed by 4 bases and J by 13 bases, leaving 16 bases between them. Germline V gives CDR1 SQVTM, CDR2 ANQGSEA. For the CDR3, the DNA is TGCAGCGTTGGACAGCCCAATGCCGGCACCTTC. As protein: CSVGQPNAGTF.

V is TRBV5-1 and J is TRBJ2-7, with 8 bases identical to TRBD1. Germline CDR1 reads SGHRS; CDR2 reads YFSETQ. V dropped 4 bases and J dropped 4; count of bases not matched to a gene: 13. CDR3 length: 16 amino acids. CDR3 amino acids: CASSAMTGALGYEQYF. The DNA for the CDR3 is TGCGCCAGCAGCGCGATGACAGGGGCCCTAGGGTACGAGCAGTACTTC. The full variable domain, rest sourced from reference TRBV5-1 and TRBJ2-7, is KAGVTQTPRYLIKTRGQQVTLSCSPISGHRSVSWYQQTPGQGLQFLFEYFSETQRNKGNFPGRFSGRQFSNSRSEMNVSTLELGDSALYLCASSAMTGALGYEQYFGPGTRLTVT.

The chain couples TRBV5-8 to TRBJ2-3; TRBD2 aligns across 9 bases. J was trimmed by 3 bases and V by 2 bases; bases with no gene match: 4. The CDR3 has 15 amino acids. Germline assignment: CDR1 SGHTS and CDR2 YDEGEE. For the CDR3, the DNA is TGTGCCAGCAGCTTAGCGGGGGGAAGGACAGATACGCAGTATTTT. This sequence encodes CASSLAGGRTDTQYF.

This clone showed up just a few times. The chain is built from TRBV19 and TRBJ2-1; D is ambiguous. The CDR3 sequence is 16 residues long. V lost 5 bases, J lost 3 bases, and 17 bases lay in between. Germline CDR1 LNHDA, CDR2 SQIVND (reference sequence). Here the CDR3 reads CASSPITKLGYNEQFF. DNA for the CDR3: TGTGCCAGTAGTCCAATCACTAAGCTGGGCTACAATGAGCAGTTCTTC.

The chain couples TRBV7-9 to TRBJ1-4; D call uncertain. The CDR3 spans 15 residues. Germline loops: CDR1 SEHNR, CDR2 FQNEAQ (reference sequence). Trimming cost V 1 base and J 4 bases, with 10 bases left between them. The CDR3 DNA follows: TGTGCCAGCAGCTTAGGGGCACAGCTTAATGAAAAACTGTTTTTT. It codes for CASSLGAQLNEKLFF.

V is TRBV28 and J is TRBJ1-1; D remains unclear. V was shortened by 6 bases and J by 7 bases, with 15 bases between the two germline ends. The CDR3 runs to 13 residues. Germline V lookup: CDR1 MDHEN, CDR2 SYDVKM. The CDR3 region is CASRLDGEGEAFF. DNA of the CDR3: TGTGCCAGCAGACTCGACGGCGAGGGTGAAGCTTTCTTT.

As for this clone: Other DNA sequences within the sample encode an identical CDR3. The chain employs TRBV6-5 and TRBJ1-5, with D possibly being TRBD1 (5 bases). The CDR3 extends over 15 amino acids. Germline lookup yields CDR1 MNHEY and CDR2 SVGAGI. V was shortened by 0 bases and J by 1 base, with 7 bases between the two germline ends. The CDR3 is CASSYSGGSNQPQHF. As DNA, the CDR3 is TGTGCCAGCAGTTACTCCGGGGGAAGCAATCAGCCCCAGCATTTT.

This clone was picked up one time. The chain is built from TRBV3-1 (or the pseudogene TRBV3-2) and TRBJ2-5, with 11 positions matching TRBD1. In germline, CDR1 is LGHDT, CDR2 YNNKEL (reference sequence). With V trimmed by 1 base and J by 7 bases, 5 bases remained unmatched. The CDR3 spans 15 residues. CDR3 DNA: TGTGCCAGCAGCCAAGCTCCGGGACAGGGGGTGACCCAGTACTTC. It encodes CASSQAPGQGVTQYF.

The V and J genes are TRBV7-9 and TRBJ1-4, with a possible D match to TRBD1 (6 bases). Trimming took 5 bases from V and 7 from J, leaving 11 bases between them. The CDR3 contains 13 residues. Germline V lookup: CDR1 SEHNR, CDR2 FQNEAQ (reference sequence). CDR3 residues: CASSRQGIEKLFF. CDR3 nucleotides: TGTGCCAGCAGCCGTCAGGGGATTGAAAAACTGTTTTTT. Supplemented by reference TRBV7-9 and TRBJ1-4, the full variable domain reads DTGVSQNPRHKITKRGQNVTFRCDPISEHNRLYWYRQTLGQGPEFLTYFQNEAQLEKSRLLSDRFSAERPKGSFSTLEIQRTEQGDSAMYLCASSRQGIEKLFFGSGTQLSVL.

A word on this clone: Other nucleotide sequences from this sample produce the same CDR3. The chain recombines TRBV5-1 with TRBJ1-3, with TRBD1 matching 8 bases. Germline CDR1 and CDR2: SGHRS and YFSETQ. The ends lost 0 bases at V and 4 bases at J; junction bases unmatched: 0. The CDR3 length is 14 residues. In DNA, the CDR3 is TGCGCCAGCAGCTTGGGGACAGGGGGAAACACCATATATTTT. Residues: CASSLGTGGNTIYF.

CDR3 in amino acids: CASSPPGETQYF. CDR3 DNA sequence: TGTGCCAGCAGCCCGCCCGGAGAGACCCAGTACTTC. The chain carries TRBV3-1 (or the pseudogene TRBV3-2) and TRBJ2-5; D is uncertain. The germline gives CDR1 LGHDT, CDR2 YNNKEL (reference sequence). There are 12 residues in the CDR3. The germline V and J ends were trimmed by 4 bases and 4 bases, with 7 bases remaining between them.

The chain has TRBV7-7 and TRBJ1-1, with D unclear. Trimming took off 5 bases at V and 2 bases at J, with 18 bases between the two ends. The germline V gene has CDR1 SSHAT and CDR2 FNYEAQ (reference sequence). This CDR3 contains 16 residues. CDR3: CASSLRWQVSNTEAFF. CDR3 coding DNA: TGTGCCAGCAGCCTGAGATGGCAGGTCTCCAACACTGAAGCTTTCTTT. Combining the CDR3 with reference TRBV7-7 and TRBJ1-1 gives the whole variable domain GAGVSQSPRYKVTKRGQDVTLRCDPISSHATLYWYQQALGQGPEFLTYFNYEAQPDKSGLPSDRFSAERPEGSISTLTIQRTEQRDSAMYRCASSLRWQVSNTEAFFGQGTRLTVV.

This chain uses TRBV25-1 with TRBJ2-2, with no clear D. The V gene lost 4 bases and the J gene lost 8 bases, with 5 bases spanning the gap. CDR1 and CDR2 (germline): MGHDK, SYGVNS. The CDR3 is 11 residues long. The CDR3, as DNA: TGTGCCAGCAGTGTCGGGGGGGAGCTGTTTTTT. Its protein product is CASSVGGELFF.

The genes are TRBV19 and TRBJ2-5; D might be TRBD2 (6 bases). CDR1 is LNHDA, CDR2 SQIVND, per germline (reference sequence). V shed 1 base and J shed 6 bases, with 9 bases lying between them. CDR3 length: 13 residues. The CDR3 nucleotides read TGTGCCAGTAGTATAGGGGCGGGAAAGACCCAGTACTTC. Residues: CASSIGAGKTQYF.

V usage is TRBV27 and J usage is TRBJ2-1; 8 positions match TRBD2. V lost 5 bases, J lost 2 bases, and 5 bases stayed unmatched. Germline V lookup: CDR1 MNHEY, CDR2 SMNVEV (reference sequence). This CDR3 spans 15 amino acids. In DNA form, the CDR3 reads TGTGCCAGCAGTCCAGCGGGGGACGCCTACAATGAGCAGTTCTTC. Encoded protein: CASSPAGDAYNEQFF.

The CDR3 nucleotides are TGTGCCAGCAGCCAAATGGACAGAGTCGGGGAGCTGTTTTTT. Its translation is CASSQMDRVGELFF. The chain uses TRBV3-1 (or the pseudogene TRBV3-2) and TRBJ2-2, with D possibly TRBD1 on 6 matching bases. V was cut by 2 bases and J by 7 bases, with 11 bases left in between. This CDR3 region has 14 residues. The germline CDR1 and CDR2 sequences are LGHDT and YNNKEL (reference sequence).

This chain connects TRBV5-1 to TRBJ1-6, with TRBD1 identical over 7 bases. After removal of 1 base from V and 8 bases from J, the junction contained 6 bases not matched to a gene. The CDR3 spans 15 residues. CDR1 is SGHRS and CDR2 is YFSETQ in the germline V gene. CDR3 loop: CASSLYLGGDSPLHF. CDR3 nucleotide sequence: TGCGCCAGCAGCTTGTATCTAGGGGGCGATTCACCCCTCCACTTT.

This chain uses TRBV10-3 with TRBJ2-1, with 13 bases lining up with TRBD2. The CDR3 loop spans 16 amino acids. V was clipped by 3 bases and J by 4 bases; unmatched bases: 3. Germline CDR1 and CDR2: ENHRY and SYGVKD. CDR3 bases: TGTGCCATCAGTGACTTGACTAGCGGGGGGTACAATGAGCAGTTCTTC. Translation: CAISDLTSGGYNEQFF.

This chain joins TRBV2 and TRBJ1-3; no clear D gene. There are 14 residues in the CDR3. Trimming took off 3 bases at V and 0 bases at J, with 6 bases between the two ends. Germline loops: CDR1 SNHLY, CDR2 FYNNEI. The CDR3: CASSEGHSGNTIYF. The CDR3 coding sequence is TGTGCCAGCAGTGAGGGCCACTCTGGAAACACCATATATTTT. The variable domain in full, completed from reference TRBV2 and TRBJ1-3, reads EPEVTQTPSHQVTQMGQEVILRCVPISNHLYFYWYRQILGQKVEFLVSFYNNEISEKSEIFDDQFSVERPDGSNFTLKIRSTKLEDSAMYFCASSEGHSGNTIYFGEGSWLTVV.

This clone is a singleton in its sample. The chain combines TRBV18 with TRBJ2-1, with 9 bases lining up with TRBD1. Trimming took 6 bases from V and 3 from J; bases not matched to a gene: 3. The germline V gene has CDR1 KGHSH and CDR2 LQKENI. This CDR3 is 14 amino acids long. Here the CDR3 reads CASSLTGGYNEQFF. CDR3 nucleotide sequence: TGTGCCAGCTCGTTGACAGGGGGCTACAATGAGCAGTTCTTC. Together with reference TRBV18 and TRBJ2-1, the CDR3 gives the full variable domain: NAGVMQNPRHLVRRRGQEARLRCSPMKGHSHVYWYRQLPEEGLKFMVYLQKENIIDESGMPKERFSAEFPKEGPSILRIQQVVRGDSAAYFCASSLTGGYNEQFFGPGTRLTVL.

This clone was observed a few times. The V and J genes are TRBV27 and TRBJ1-5; D not resolved. Trimming removed 3 bases from V and 3 bases from J, with 3 bases in between. The CDR3 contains 12 residues. Germline lookup yields CDR1 MNHEY and CDR2 SMNVEV (reference sequence). This CDR3 reads CASSFVNQPQHF. The CDR3 bases are TGTGCCAGCAGTTTCGTCAATCAGCCCCAGCATTTT.

J is TRBJ1-5 and V is TRBV19; 10 bases are a match to TRBD1. There are 15 residues in the CDR3. CDR1 is LNHDA and CDR2 is SQIVND in the germline V gene (reference sequence). With 11 bases clipped from V and 3 bases from J, the junction kept 10 bases outside the gene matches. The CDR3 nucleotides are TGTGCCCCCTCCGGGGACAGGGGCCACAATCAGCCCCAGCATTTT. Its translation: CAPSGDRGHNQPQHF.

This clone occurred a few times. V and J are TRBV24-1 and TRBJ2-3; the match to TRBD1 covers 10 bases. V gave up 3 bases and J gave up 6 bases; unmatched junction bases: 5. The CDR3 extends over 15 amino acids. Germline CDR1 and CDR2: KGHDR and SFDVKD. The CDR3 coding sequence is TGTGCCACCAGTGATGAGACAGGGGGCGCGGATACGCAGTATTTT. This codes for CATSDETGGADTQYF.

J is TRBJ2-2 and V is TRBV19; possibly TRBD2 for D (7 bases). V was cut by 4 bases and J by 4 bases, with 16 bases left in between. Looked up from germline, CDR1 is LNHDA and CDR2 is SQIVND (reference sequence). This CDR3 comprises 16 residues. The CDR3 sequence is CASSTHREGLTGELFF. The CDR3 DNA reads TGTGCCAGTAGTACTCACAGGGAGGGACTCACCGGGGAGCTGTTTTTT.

The rearrangement links TRBV5-1 to TRBJ1-1, with 9 bases identical to TRBD1. This CDR3 is built from 13 residues. CDR1 SGHRS and CDR2 YFSETQ come from the germline V gene. Germline trimming cut 4 bases from V and 3 bases from J; bases unmatched to any gene: 1. The CDR3 sequence: CASSRQGDTEAFF. For the CDR3, the DNA is TGCGCCAGCAGCCGACAGGGGGACACTGAAGCTTTCTTT.

The chain uses TRBV15 and TRBJ1-2; TRBD1 is a possible D gene (6 bases). V lost 3 bases and J lost 0, with 11 bases in between. Germline V gene sequence: CDR1 LNHNV, CDR2 YYDKDF (reference sequence). The CDR3 consists of 15 residues. This CDR3 reads CATSREQGPNYGYTF. The CDR3 DNA reads TGTGCCACCAGCAGGGAACAGGGACCTAACTATGGCTACACCTTC.

V usage is TRBV18 and J usage is TRBJ2-7, with 9 bases matching TRBD1. The germline gives CDR1 KGHSH, CDR2 LQKENI. CDR3 length: 14 residues. Losses at the gene ends were 6 bases for V and 4 bases for J; bases not matched to a gene: 7. The CDR3 DNA reads as TGTGCCAGCTCGGGGGGGACAGGGAATTACGAGCAGTACTTC. Its translation: CASSGGTGNYEQYF.

Of note for this clone: Other nucleotide sequences in the sample specify the same CDR3. This rearrangement joins TRBV18 to TRBJ1-1; D is uncertain. V lost 0 bases to trimming and J lost 0 bases, with 5 bases between them. The CDR3 length is 14 residues. Germline CDR1 KGHSH, CDR2 LQKENI. Here the CDR3 reads CASSPPSMNTEAFF. For the CDR3, the DNA is TGTGCCAGCTCACCACCGAGCATGAACACTGAAGCTTTCTTT.

The J gene is TRBJ2-1, the V gene TRBV7-2; the D gene is possibly TRBD1 (6 bases). The germline gives CDR1 SGHTA, CDR2 FQGNSA. Trimming left V 4 bases short and J 9 bases short, with 28 bases between. This CDR3 spans 18 amino acids. The CDR3 DNA sequence: TGTGCCAGCAGCTCATTACTACAGGGCGGGTTTAAGCTGGGTGAGCAGTTCTTC. This encodes CASSSLLQGGFKLGEQFF.

This chain links TRBV2 with TRBJ1-5; D is ambiguous. V was shortened by 6 bases and J by 0 bases, with 9 bases between the two germline ends. CDR1 is SNHLY and CDR2 is FYNNEI in the germline V gene. The CDR3 runs 14 residues. The CDR3 DNA is TGTGCCAGCAGCTACGGTTTTAGCAATCAGCCCCAGCATTTT. It codes for CASSYGFSNQPQHF.

This chain uses TRBV28 with TRBJ1-3, with a possible D match to TRBD1 (5 bases). CDR1 is MDHEN and CDR2 is SYDVKM in the germline V gene. With 5 bases removed from V and 0 bases from J, the gap between germline ends came to 14 bases. This CDR3 region has 16 residues. CDR3 region: CASSAGDGISGNTIYF. The CDR3 DNA is TGTGCCAGCAGTGCGGGGGACGGAATCTCTGGAAACACCATATATTTT.